This is a list of T cell receptor beta chains from one sample in a study of cytomegalovirus exposure and HLA in healthy donors. TCRdb keeps only in-frame clones here, not all; method: immunoSEQ multiplex PCR. Of 95,000 to 100,000 clones listed, over 65% are singletons. The sequenced material came from PBMCs. These receptor sequences come from a man in his 60s in good health and CMV-seropositive. Both conserved end residues are part of each CDR3. The D gene is left open where the match is weak. Only part of the rows carry a size: once, few, many, or a class if the clone is expanded.

j_call clone_size v_call d_call cdr3_aa cdr3_nt
TRBJ1-4 NA TRBV5-1 TRBD1 CASSLEGDREKLFF TGCGCCAGCAGCTTGGAAGGGGACAGAGAAAAACTGTTTTTT
TRBJ1-6 NA TRBV6-1 NA CASSRGTGRSPLHF TGTGCCAGCAGTCGGGGTACAGGGCGGTCACCCCTCCACTTT
TRBJ2-5 NA TRBV29-1 TRBD2 CSVEDPFLAGGRPETQYF TGCAGCGTTGAAGACCCGTTCCTAGCGGGGGGGCGTCCGGAGACCCAGTACTTC
TRBJ1-2 NA TRBV19 TRBD1 CASNPSGTVGGYTF TGTGCCAGTAACCCTTCGGGGACAGTCGGTGGCTACACCTTC
TRBJ2-5 NA TRBV7-2 TRBD1 CASSLGDRDQETQYF TGTGCCAGCAGCTTAGGAGACAGGGACCAAGAGACCCAGTACTTC
TRBJ2-5 NA TRBV5-1 NA CASSIDRLRETQYF TGCGCCAGCAGCATAGACAGGCTTAGGGAGACCCAGTACTTC
TRBJ2-1 NA TRBV6-5 TRBD2 CASSQLAGPYNEQFF TGTGCCAGCAGTCAACTAGCGGGCCCTTACAATGAGCAGTTCTTC
TRBJ1-1 NA TRBV7-8 TRBD1 CASSYQGASAEAFF TGTGCCAGCAGCTACCAGGGGGCGAGCGCTGAAGCTTTCTTT
TRBJ2-7 NA TRBV7-8 TRBD2 CASSLGSGGLYEQYF TGTGCCAGCAGCTTAGGGTCGGGGGGGCTTTACGAGCAGTACTTC
TRBJ2-3 NA TRBV28 NA CASSLQWGGENTQYF TGTGCCAGCAGTTTACAGTGGGGGGGCGAAAATACGCAGTATTTT
TRBJ2-5 NA TRBV18 NA CASSPSQETQYF TGTGCCAGCTCACCCTCCCAAGAGACCCAGTACTTC
TRBJ2-5 NA TRBV5-8 NA CASTQGWQETQYF TGTGCCAGCACCCAGGGCTGGCAAGAGACCCAGTACTTC
TRBJ2-7 NA TRBV5-8 NA CASSLARGYEQYF TGTGCCAGCAGCTTGGCCCGGGGGTACGAGCAGTACTTC
TRBJ2-1 NA TRBV10-3 NA CAISEQPGGNSYNEQFF TGTGCCATCAGTGAGCAGCCGGGCGGGAATTCCTACAATGAGCAGTTCTTC
TRBJ2-5 once TRBV4-2 NA CASSQDQGREETQYF TGTGCCAGCAGCCAAGATCAGGGGAGAGAGGAGACCCAGTACTTC